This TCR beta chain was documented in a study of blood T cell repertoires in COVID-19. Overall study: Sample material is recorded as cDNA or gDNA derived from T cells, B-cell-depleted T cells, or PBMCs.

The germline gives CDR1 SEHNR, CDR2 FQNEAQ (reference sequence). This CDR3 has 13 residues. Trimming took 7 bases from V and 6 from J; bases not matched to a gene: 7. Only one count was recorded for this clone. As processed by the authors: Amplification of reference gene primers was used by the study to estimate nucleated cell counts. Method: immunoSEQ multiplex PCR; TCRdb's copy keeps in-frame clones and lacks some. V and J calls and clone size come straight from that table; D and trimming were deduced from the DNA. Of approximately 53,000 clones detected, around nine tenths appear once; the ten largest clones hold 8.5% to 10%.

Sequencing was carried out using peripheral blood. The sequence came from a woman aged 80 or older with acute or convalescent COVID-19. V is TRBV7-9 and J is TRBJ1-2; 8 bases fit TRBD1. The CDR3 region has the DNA TGTGCCAGCACCGTGACAGGGGCCAATGGCTACACCTTC. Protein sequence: CASTVTGANGYTF.